This T cell receptor beta chain was sequenced for a study of response to subunit inactivated influenza vaccine. Study-wide findings and caveats: Authors suggested each seasonal flu vaccination may recruit only limited numbers of new T cells.

TCRdb called the RT-PCR reads again in MiXCR, with one record for every CDR3 protein. The sample lists about 700,000 distinct CDR3 sequences; around 15% were seen once. For this clonotype: Antigen specificity is unknown.

The material was PBMCs from blood, obtained around two weeks before vaccination. The TCR comes from a man aged 50 to 59 who received an inactivated influenza vaccine.

The CDR3 coding sequence is TGTGCCAGCAGCCGCCGAGGAATCCTTCCTGGTCAGCCCCAGCATTTT. Translation: CASSRRGILPGQPQHF. V is TRBV28 and J is TRBJ1-5, with D hard to call. Trimming stripped 6 bases from V and 6 bases from J, with 21 bases between. The CDR3 is 16 amino acids. CDR1 and CDR2 (germline): MDHEN, SYDVKM.